The 25 T cell receptor beta chains below were found in one sample sequenced in a study of CD8+CD57+ T cells in acquired aplastic anemia. Genomic DNA, serving as template, underwent TCR beta VDJ and CDR3 profiling. TCRdb re-called the reads with MiXCR, one entry per CDR3 protein. This repertoire shows 150,000 to 200,000 distinct CDR3 sequences, more than 45% found once; its top ten account for 3.2%. Individuals selected for sequencing had exhibited CD8+CD57+ cell expansion on flow cytometry. The sample comprised sorted CD4+, CD8+, or CD8+CD57+ T cells (not recorded which) from PBMCs. The receptors here all came from a human donor with aplastic anemia.

The V gene is TRBV11-1, the J gene TRBJ2-3; 10 positions agree with TRBD2. V was pared by 4 bases and J by 1 base, with 2 bases of the junction left unmatched. There are 15 residues in the CDR3. CDR1 and CDR2 (germline): SGHAT, FQDESV (reference sequence). The CDR3 protein is CASSWGTSGTDTQYF. The CDR3 DNA reads TGTGCCAGCAGCTGGGGGACTAGCGGCACAGATACGCAGTATTTT.

J is TRBJ1-6 and V is TRBV30; D uncertain. Trimming cost V 7 bases and J 1 base, with 14 bases left between them. Germline V CDR1 and CDR2: GTSNPN, SVGIG (reference sequence). This CDR3 spans 15 amino acids. This CDR3 reads CALRVGMSYNSPLHF. The CDR3 region has the DNA TGTGCCTTGCGCGTTGGGATGTCCTATAATTCACCCCTCCACTTT.

In its sample, this clonotype was seen many times. In DNA, the CDR3 is TGCAGCGGAGGAAAGGCGGGAGGGTCCTACAATGAGCAGTTCTTC. Protein product: CSGGKAGGSYNEQFF. V and J are TRBV29-1 and TRBJ2-1; 9 bases match TRBD2. Germline-derived CDR1 and CDR2 are SQVTM and ANQGSEA. The CDR3 contains 15 residues. The junction had 8 bases not matched to a gene; V was cut back by 7 bases and J by 1 base.

This clonotype was detected many times. The rearrangement links TRBV12-3 or TRBV12-4 to TRBJ1-5, with 8 positions matching TRBD1. This CDR3 region has 16 residues. V shed 5 bases, J shed 0 bases, and the junction held 6 bases outside the gene matches. CDR3 loop: CASSPGQGLSNQPQHF. Here the CDR3 DNA reads TGTGCCAGCAGTCCTGGACAGGGACTTAGCAATCAGCCCCAGCATTTT.

This clonotype was seen ten or more times. The chain carries TRBV19 and TRBJ2-5, with 8 nucleotides matching TRBD1. Trimming cost V 5 bases and J 5 bases; bases outside gene matches: 7. Germline-derived CDR1 and CDR2 are LNHDA and SQIVND (reference sequence). The CDR3 runs 14 residues. The CDR3: CASSPRGRGETQYF. CDR3 sequence (DNA): TGTGCCAGTAGTCCCAGGGGGCGCGGGGAGACCCAGTACTTC.

The table lists this clonotype with a few counts. The rearrangement uses TRBV10-3 and TRBJ2-1; 12 bases map to TRBD1. Germline V gene data show CDR1 as ENHRY and CDR2 as SYGVKD. The CDR3 is made up of 14 amino acids. Unmatched junction bases numbered 4, after V lost 5 bases and J lost 8 bases. CDR3 in amino acids: CAISPGQGADEQFF. CDR3 DNA: TGTGCCATCAGTCCGGGACAGGGGGCCGATGAGCAGTTCTTC.

This clonotype was counted ten times or more. The chain combines TRBV9 with TRBJ1-2; tentatively, D is TRBD1 (5 bases). Germline V lookup: CDR1 SGDLS, CDR2 YYNGEE. The CDR3 has 13 amino acids. V was cut by 0 bases and J by 8 bases, with 11 bases left in between. The CDR3 loop reads CASSVEARGGYTF. The DNA for the CDR3 is TGTGCCAGCAGCGTAGAGGCGAGGGGAGGCTACACCTTC.

The genes are TRBV9 and TRBJ1-6, with a weak D call TRBD1 (5 bases). The CDR3 extends over 16 amino acids. CDR1 is SGDLS, CDR2 YYNGEE, per germline. Trimming pared 3 bases from V and 4 bases from J, leaving 14 bases between. DNA for the CDR3: TGTGCCAGCAGCGCCAGCGGGACCTCTTATAATTCACCCCTCCACTTT. This codes for CASSASGTSYNSPLHF.

The rearrangement joins TRBV24-1 to TRBJ2-3; the match to TRBD2 covers 8 bases. With 3 bases clipped from V and 5 bases from J, the junction kept 6 bases outside the gene matches. Germline V gene data show CDR1 as KGHDR and CDR2 as SFDVKD. The length of the CDR3 is 15 residues. CDR3 amino acids: CATSDSGGMVDTQYF. As DNA, the CDR3 is TGTGCCACCAGTGATAGCGGGGGCATGGTAGATACGCAGTATTTT.

The rearrangement links TRBV15 to TRBJ2-7; 8 nucleotides align to TRBD2. Per the germline V gene, CDR1 is LNHNV and CDR2 is YYDKDF (reference sequence). CDR3 length: 13 residues. The J segment lost 7 bases and the V segment lost 8 bases, leaving 10 bases of the junction unmatched. CDR3 loop: CATWPSGRNEQYV. Written as DNA, the CDR3 is TGTGCCACCTGGCCCAGCGGGAGAAATGAGCAGTACGTC.

This clonotype was observed many times. The rearrangement uses TRBV7-2 and TRBJ1-1; D might be TRBD1 (5 bases). The length of the CDR3 is 16 residues. V lost 1 base, J lost 2 bases, and 14 bases lay in between. Germline V gene data show CDR1 as SGHTA and CDR2 as FQGNSA. CDR3 coding DNA: TGTGCCAGCAGCTTAGTAGTAGACAGTACAAACACTGAAGCTTTCTTT. Protein product: CASSLVVDSTNTEAFF. Using reference TRBV7-2 and TRBJ1-1 for the parts outside the CDR3, the full variable domain is GAGVSQSPSNKVTEKGKDVELRCDPISGHTALYWYRQSLGQGLEFLIYFQGNSAPDKSGLPSDRFSAERTGGSVSTLTIQRTQQEDSAVYLCASSLVVDSTNTEAFFGQGTRLTVV.

On this clonotype: A much larger clonotype is one base distant, so this may be a read error. The rearrangement uses TRBV2 and TRBJ1-1, with TRBD1 as a possible D gene (5 bases). The germline CDR1 and CDR2 sequences are SNHLY and FYNNEI. The ends were cut back, 7 bases at V and 3 bases at J, with 15 bases in the middle. The CDR3 covers 14 residues. The CDR3 nucleotides are TGTGCCAGCACTAACGGGGGGGGGGACACTGAAGCTTTCTTT. This sequence encodes CASTNGGGDTEAFF.

This clonotype was seen many times. The chain links TRBV5-1 to TRBJ2-7, with 12 bases identical to TRBD2. The trim removed 3 bases at V and 4 bases at J, leaving 2 bases unmatched. From germline, CDR1 is SGHRS and CDR2 YFSETQ. The CDR3 has 14 amino acids. The CDR3 loop reads CASSSGLAGYEQYV. The DNA for the CDR3 is TGCGCCAGCAGCTCGGGACTAGCGGGTTACGAGCAGTACGTC.

This clonotype was observed many times. A much larger clone differs from this one at a single base, so this may be a read error. The chain has TRBV7-9 and TRBJ2-7, with 12 bases lining up with TRBD1. V shed 2 bases, J shed 5 bases, and the junction held 4 bases outside the gene matches. There are 15 residues in the CDR3. Germline assignment: CDR1 SEHNR and CDR2 FQNEAQ (reference sequence). The DNA of the CDR3 is TGTGCCAGCAGCTTAACCGGGACAGGGGGCGACGAGCAGTACTTC. Its protein product is CASSLTGTGGDEQYF.

The chain carries TRBV7-3 and TRBJ2-2; 7 bases line up with TRBD1. The CDR3 sequence is 13 residues long. CDR1 SGHTA and CDR2 FQGTGA come from the germline V gene. After removal of 5 bases from V and 7 bases from J, the junction contained 4 bases not matched to a gene. The CDR3 reads CASSPQGVGELFF. The CDR3 nucleotides read TGTGCCAGCAGCCCGCAGGGGGTCGGGGAGCTGTTTTTT.

Concerning this clonotype itself: At one end the junction does not follow the germline gene, possibly because of a read error. CDR3 coding DNA: TGTGCCACCAGCAGAAGGGGGAGGTCCGGCAGTAACGAAAAACTGCTTTTT. Its translation is CATSRRGRSGSNEKLLF. The V gene is TRBV15, the J gene TRBJ1-4, with D perhaps matching TRBD1 (6 bases). The germline CDR1 and CDR2 sequences are LNHNV and YYDKDF (reference sequence). The CDR3 is made up of 17 amino acids. Full variable domain (rest looked up from reference TRBV15 and TRBJ1-4): DAMVIQNPRYQVTQFGKPVTLSCSQTLNHNVMYWYQQKSSQAPKLLFHYYDKDFNNEADTPDNFQSRRPNTSFCFLDIRSPGLGDTAMYLCATSRRGRSGSNEKLLFGSGTQLSVL.

This clonotype appeared a few times. The V call is TRBV3-1, the J call TRBJ2-3, with unresolved D. V lost 1 base to trimming and J lost 0 bases, with 8 bases between them. Per the germline V gene, CDR1 is LGHDT and CDR2 is YNNKEL (reference sequence). The CDR3 spans 15 residues. The DNA of the CDR3 is TGTGCCAGCAGCCAAGGAGAGATAAGCACAGATACGCAGTATTTT. Amino acids: CASSQGEISTDTQYF.

This clonotype occurred once. The rearrangement uses TRBV15 and TRBJ2-2; perhaps TRBD1 as D (5 bases). V was clipped by 0 bases and J by 5 bases, with 7 bases between them. The CDR3 runs 14 residues. Germline V gene sequence: CDR1 LNHNV, CDR2 YYDKDF (reference sequence). The CDR3 protein is CATSRDQGTGELFF. CDR3 DNA sequence: TGTGCCACCAGCAGAGATCAGGGAACCGGGGAGCTGTTTTTT.

This clonotype came up a few times. CDR3 DNA: TGTGCCAGCAGTGCACTAGCGGGGGGGAAAGATACGCAGTATTTT. Residues: CASSALAGGKDTQYF. The V and J genes are TRBV2 and TRBJ2-3, with TRBD2 identical over 13 bases. Looked up from germline, CDR1 is SNHLY and CDR2 is FYNNEI. With V trimmed by 4 bases and J by 5 bases, 3 bases remained unmatched. The CDR3 covers 15 residues.

V usage is TRBV20-1 and J usage is TRBJ2-3; 11 positions match TRBD2. The CDR3 covers 17 residues. CDR1 and CDR2 from the germline V gene are DFQATT and SNEGSKA (reference sequence). V was clipped by 6 bases and J by 2 bases; unmatched bases: 13. CDR3 region: CSAQKPGLAAHTDTQYF. The CDR3 nucleotides are TGCAGTGCACAAAAACCGGGACTAGCGGCACACACAGATACGCAGTATTTT.

The chain carries TRBV7-8 and TRBJ1-2, with 7 nucleotides matching TRBD1. Germline V gene sequence: CDR1 SGHVS, CDR2 FQNEAQ. Trimming took 2 bases from V and 4 from J; bases not matched to a gene: 10. The CDR3 has 16 amino acids. CDR3 bases: TGTGCCAGCAGCTTAACCTACGGACAGGAACGCTATGGCTACACCTTC. This encodes CASSLTYGQERYGYTF.

As to this clonotype: One end of the junction does not line up with germline, which may come from a read error. The V and J genes are TRBV10-1 and TRBJ2-7; D call uncertain. The CDR3 sequence is 15 residues long. From germline, CDR1 is WNHNN and CDR2 SYGVQD (reference sequence). CDR3 bases: TGTGCCAGCAGCGTAGCAGATCACCGGTCCTACGAGCAGTACTTC. As protein: CASSVADHRSYEQYF.

The rearrangement uses TRBV25-1 and TRBJ2-2; tentative D call: TRBD2 (6 bases). This CDR3 is 16 amino acids long. In germline, CDR1 is MGHDK, CDR2 SYGVNS. Trimming shortened V by 6 bases and J by 3 bases, and 17 bases separated the two germline ends. As DNA, the CDR3 is TGTGCCAGCAGGGACGGCGGTTCGGGGGACACCGGGGAGCTGTTTTTT. It yields the protein CASRDGGSGDTGELFF.

At least ten counts were recorded for this clonotype. The chain is built from TRBV19 and TRBJ2-5; the D gene is possibly TRBD2 (7 bases). CDR3 length: 17 amino acids. Germline loops: CDR1 LNHDA, CDR2 SQIVND (reference sequence). V lost 6 bases, J lost 4 bases, and 24 bases lay in between. CDR3: CASSSTVRGAPGETQYF. In DNA form, the CDR3 reads TGTGCCAGTAGCTCGACCGTCCGGGGGGCGCCAGGAGAGACCCAGTACTTC.

This clonotype was recorded many times. The genes are TRBV2 and TRBJ2-4; D gene uncertain. The CDR3 sequence is 11 residues long. CDR1 and CDR2 from the germline V gene are SNHLY and FYNNEI. Trimming left V 8 bases short and J 0 bases short, with 2 bases between. For the CDR3, the DNA is TGTGCCAGCCCAGCCAAAAACATTCAGTACTTC. Translated: CASPAKNIQYF.